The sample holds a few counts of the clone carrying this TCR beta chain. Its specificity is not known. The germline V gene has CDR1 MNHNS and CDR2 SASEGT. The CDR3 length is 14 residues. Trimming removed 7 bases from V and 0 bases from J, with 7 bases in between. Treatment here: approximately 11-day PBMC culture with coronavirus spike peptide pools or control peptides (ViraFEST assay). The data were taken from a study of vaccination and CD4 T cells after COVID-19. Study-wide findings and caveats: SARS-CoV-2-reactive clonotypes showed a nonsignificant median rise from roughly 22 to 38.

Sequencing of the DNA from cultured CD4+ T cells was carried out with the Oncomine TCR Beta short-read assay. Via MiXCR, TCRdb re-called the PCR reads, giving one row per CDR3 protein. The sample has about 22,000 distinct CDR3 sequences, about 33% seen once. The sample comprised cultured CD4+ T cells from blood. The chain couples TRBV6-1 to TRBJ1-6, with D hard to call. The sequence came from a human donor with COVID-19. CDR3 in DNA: TGTGCCAGCACGGATAGCTCCTATAATTCACCCCTCCACTTT. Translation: CASTDSSYNSPLHF.